A selection of T cell receptor beta chains follows, all from one sample in a study of blood T cells in healthy people across ages. TCRdb fed the 5' RACE reads into MiXCR, producing one record per CDR3 protein. The sample includes about 500,000 distinct CDR3 sequences, 20% to 30% of them seen just once. These data were also reused for a study on T cells of mothers and their children.

The sample was blood. The receptors stem from a boy aged 10-17 years in good health. Each CDR3 is given with its conserved first and last residue. The D gene is left open where the match is weak. Expanded clones are given a class, and other clones once, few, many or no size at all.

v_gene	d_gene	abundance	j_gene	CDR3nt	CDR3aa
TRBV15	-	-	TRBJ2-1	TGTGCCACCAGCAGACCTAACAATGAGCAGTTCTTC	CATSRPNNEQFF
TRBV28	-	-	TRBJ1-2	TGTGTCAGCAGTCCTGCGGGGGGCTATGGCTACACCTTC	CVSSPAGGYGYTF
TRBV27	-	-	TRBJ2-7	TGTGCCAGCAGTCTCCCGGGGCAGGCGCAGTACTTC	CASSLPGQAQYF
TRBV27	-	-	TRBJ2-7	TGTGCCAGCAGTTTATCTCGGGGGCTCGAGCAGTACTTC	CASSLSRGLEQYF
TRBV4-2	-	-	TRBJ2-5	TGTGCCAGCAGCCAACGGTCGGGCCCACAAGAGACCCAGTACTTC	CASSQRSGPQETQYF
TRBV20-1	-	few	TRBJ2-7	TGCAGTGCCCTCGATCACGCAAGATCCTACGAGCAGTACTTC	CSALDHARSYEQYF
TRBV7-9	-	few	TRBJ1-4	TGTGCCAGCAGCCCATGGGGCAGGGTTGCCACTAATGAAAAACTGTTTTTT	CASSPWGRVATNEKLFF
TRBV9	-	-	TRBJ2-3	TGTGCCAGCAGCGTAACCAAAACTAGCACAGATACGCAGTATTTT	CASSVTKTSTDTQYF
TRBV28	TRBD2	few	TRBJ2-3	TGTGCCAGCACCAAGTGGCGGGGGGGTAACACAGATACGCAGTATTTT	CASTKWRGGNTDTQYF
TRBV28	-	-	TRBJ2-1	TGTGCCAGCAGCTTGACAGGATACTACAATGAGCAGTTCTTC	CASSLTGYYNEQFF
TRBV20-1	TRBD1	-	TRBJ2-5	TGCAGTGCTAGAGACCCACAGGGGGCGAGGGAGACCCAGTACTTC	CSARDPQGARETQYF
TRBV6-6	-	-	TRBJ2-7	TGTGCCAGCAGTAAGGGGACCGGGACTGGAGGGGACGAGCAGTACTTC	CASSKGTGTGGDEQYF
TRBV7-9	-	many	TRBJ1-1	TGTGCCAGCAGCTTAGGGACAATGAACACTGAAGCTTTCTTT	CASSLGTMNTEAFF
TRBV7-9	-	-	TRBJ2-5	TGTGCCAGCAGCTTCGAAAGAGAGACCCAGTACTTC	CASSFERETQYF
TRBV4-1	-	few	TRBJ2-1	TGCGCCAGCAGCCAAGATGGTGGCTCCTACAATGAGCAGTTCTTC	CASSQDGGSYNEQFF
TRBV7-2	TRBD1	-	TRBJ2-3	TGTGCCAGCAGCTCGCCGACAGGGGCAGCAGGGGGTACGCAGTATTTT	CASSSPTGAAGGTQYF
TRBV25-1	TRBD1	few	TRBJ1-5	TGTGCCAGCAGTGGGGACAGGGAGGTACCCTTTAATGATCAGCCCCAGCATTTT	CASSGDREVPFNDQPQHF
TRBV9	TRBD1	-	TRBJ2-1	TGTGCCAGCAGCATTGGGACAGGGACCGAGCAGTTCTTC	CASSIGTGTEQFF
TRBV28	-	few	TRBJ2-5	TGTGCCAGCAGTCCGGTACAGGGTCAAGAGACCCAGTACTTC	CASSPVQGQETQYF
TRBV7-9	-	few	TRBJ2-1	TGTGCCAGCAGCTTGTCCGGAACCCCTAACAATGAGCAGTTCTTC	CASSLSGTPNNEQFF
TRBV11-2	TRBD2	-	TRBJ2-1	TGTGCCAGCAGCTTAGATCTAGCGGGGGACTACAATGAGCAGTTCTTC	CASSLDLAGDYNEQFF
TRBV7-3	TRBD1	-	TRBJ1-1	TGTGCCAGCAGCTGGGGGCCAGGGGGAGAGACTGAAGCTTTCTTT	CASSWGPGGETEAFF
TRBV20-1	TRBD2	-	TRBJ2-1	TGCAGTGCTAGAGGTGCGGGAGGGCCTAACAATGAGCAGTTCTTC	CSARGAGGPNNEQFF
TRBV7-2	-	-	TRBJ2-5	TGTGCCAGCACCCGGGCGCCCCAAGAGACCCAGTACTTC	CASTRAPQETQYF
TRBV29-1	-	-	TRBJ1-2	TGCACCGAGCAGGTGACCTATGGCTACACCTTC	CTEQVTYGYTF
TRBV9	-	few	TRBJ2-7	TGTGCCAGCACGCTGGACAGCGGTTCCTACGAGCAGTACTTC	CASTLDSGSYEQYF
TRBV7-2	-	few	TRBJ1-6	TGTGCCAGCAGCACTACGCTCCTTTCACCCCTCCACTTT	CASSTTLLSPLHF
TRBV9	-	few	TRBJ2-7	TGTGCCAGCAGCGTAGGCGGAGACTATGTCTACGAGCAGTACTTC	CASSVGGDYVYEQYF
TRBV20-1	-	-	TRBJ1-2	TGCAGTGCTAGAAGGGAAACCAACTATGGCTACACCTTC	CSARRETNYGYTF
TRBV20-1	-	few	TRBJ1-2	TGCAGTGCTAGACCCAACCTTGGAAAGGGGCACTATGGCTACACCTTC	CSARPNLGKGHYGYTF
TRBV28	TRBD2	-	TRBJ2-7	TGTGCCAGCAGTTTTGATCCTAGCGGGGGAAAGCGTAAGCAGCACTTC	CASSFDPSGGKRKQHF
TRBV4-3	-	-	TRBJ2-1	TGCGCCAGCAGCCGGGGGCACCCCTACAATGAGCAGTTCTTC	CASSRGHPYNEQFF
TRBV6-5	-	few	TRBJ1-5	TGTGCCAGCAGCTTAAAGTCGGCGGTGAGCAATCAGCCCCAGCATTTT	CASSLKSAVSNQPQHF
TRBV4-2	TRBD2	-	TRBJ2-3	TGTGCCAGCAGCCCGGGAGGGATAGATACGCGGTATTTT	CASSPGGIDTRYF
TRBV6-1	-	-	TRBJ2-1	TGTGCCAGCAGTGAAGTCGGCGTGCCCTCCTACAATGAGCAGTTCTTC	CASSEVGVPSYNEQFF
TRBV7-8	-	-	TRBJ2-7	TGTGCCAGCAGCTTAGTAGGAGTTCTCTTCTACGAGCAGTACTTC	CASSLVGVLFYEQYF
TRBV28	-	-	TRBJ2-7	TGTGCCAGCAACCACAGAACCTGGACGGACACTACGGGGGAGCAGTACTTC	CASNHRTWTDTTGEQYF
TRBV21-1	-	-	TRBJ2-7	TGTGCCAGCAGCAAAGAGGACGGGGCCGCCTACGAGCAGTACTTC	CASSKEDGAAYEQYF
TRBV29-1	-	few	TRBJ2-1	TGCAGCGTTGAAGGGGCGAGTAGGGACAATGAGCAGTTCTTC	CSVEGASRDNEQFF
TRBV28	-	few	TRBJ2-5	TGTGCCAGCAGTTTAACTAGCTACCAAGAGACCCAGTACTTC	CASSLTSYQETQYF
TRBV6-2/TRBV6-3	-	-	TRBJ2-7	TGTGCCAGCAGTTCCGGGGGAAGGGAGCAGTACTTC	CASSSGGREQYF
TRBV14	-	-	TRBJ1-6	TGTGCCAGCGCCGCGGGCTCCTATAATTCACCCCTCCACTTT	CASAAGSYNSPLHF
TRBV9	TRBD2	many	TRBJ2-7	TGTGCCAGCAGGTCGAGGGAGGGGCCTGGCTCCTACGAGCAGTACTTC	CASRSREGPGSYEQYF
TRBV28	-	-	TRBJ2-7	TGTGCCAGCAGCCTTCGATCGGCAGGCTCCTACGAGCAGTACTTC	CASSLRSAGSYEQYF